This T cell receptor beta chain was observed in a study of shared clonotypes between healthy human individuals. Germline loops: CDR1 LGHNA, CDR2 YSLEER. The V and J ends lost 4 bases and 6 bases respectively, with 19 bases between them. CDR3 length: 16 amino acids. Study processing details: For the immunoSEQ data, sequences were junction-only without quality scores, so filtering differed. The method was immunoSEQ multiplex PCR; TCRdb's version includes in-frame clones alone and lacks a portion of them. V and J calls and clone size are given by that table; D and trimming were obtained from the DNA. The table has about 2 million clones, about 95% seen once. A remark on this clone: Its target is not known.

Selected positively for CCR7 and CD45RO-negative, naive CD8 cells excluded terminally differentiated effector memory CD45RA+ cells. Healthy HIV-negative adults without recent acute infections or vaccinations served as donors. Study-level results: Relative to memory subsets, naive subsets generally showed larger estimated richness. With a few donors compared, 4% to 5.5% of naive CD4 clonotypes were shared.

This TCR derives from a man aged 18 to 29 in good health. This chain links TRBV4-3 with TRBJ2-1; D gene ambiguous. What was sequenced was naive CD8+ T cells sorted from blood. The CDR3 DNA follows: TGCGCCAGCAGCCTCTCTACACCGGTCGATGTCAATGAGCAGTTCTTC. Its translation is CASSLSTPVDVNEQFF.